A single T cell receptor (beta chain) is shown here with its context. Antigen unknown. This entry comes from a study of spatial heterogeneity in lung cancer. Study overall: The cohort: 70 to 75 early-stage, untreated non-small cell lung cancer patients.

The sample's time point: blood at routine non-recurrence follow-up after resection. Unsorted whole RNA of tumor, nontumor lung or frozen PBMC was sequenced. Overall study findings and caveats: Blood carried ubiquitous expanded tumor TCRs more at resection than follow-up.

A unique molecular identifier was attached to every TCR cDNA molecule. Using its own MiXCR run on the 5' RACE reads, TCRdb lists one record per CDR3 protein. The table includes roughly 120,000 distinct CDR3 sequences, more than 10% detected once. Per the germline V gene, CDR1 is SEHNR and CDR2 is FQNEAQ (reference sequence). This CDR3 has 14 amino acids. V lost 5 bases, J lost 7 bases, and 6 bases stayed unmatched. The J gene is TRBJ1-2, the V gene TRBV7-9, with 11 bases identical to TRBD1. Sequencing used PBMCs, obtained at follow-up. The receptor comes from a female donor with early-stage non-small cell lung cancer. The CDR3 region is CASSPRTGGVGYTF. The DNA of the CDR3 is TGTGCCAGCAGCCCACGGACAGGGGGCGTTGGCTACACCTTC. The full variable domain, with the rest looked up from reference TRBV7-9 and TRBJ1-2, is DTGVSQNPRHKITKRGQNVTFRCDPISEHNRLYWYRQTLGQGPEFLTYFQNEAQLEKSRLLSDRFSAERPKGSFSTLEIQRTEQGDSAMYLCASSPRTGGVGYTFGSGTRLTVV.